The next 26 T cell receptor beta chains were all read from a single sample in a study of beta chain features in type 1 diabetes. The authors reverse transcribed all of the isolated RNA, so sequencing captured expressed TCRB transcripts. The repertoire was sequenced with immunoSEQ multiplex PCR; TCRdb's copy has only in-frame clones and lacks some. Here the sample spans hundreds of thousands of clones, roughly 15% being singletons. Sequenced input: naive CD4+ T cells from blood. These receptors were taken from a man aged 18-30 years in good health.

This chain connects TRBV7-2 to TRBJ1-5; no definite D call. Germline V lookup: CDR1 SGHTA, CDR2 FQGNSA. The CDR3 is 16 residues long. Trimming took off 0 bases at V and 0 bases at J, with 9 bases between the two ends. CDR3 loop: CASSLAVQHSNQPQHF. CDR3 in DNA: TGTGCCAGCAGCTTAGCCGTTCAGCATAGCAATCAGCCCCAGCATTTT.

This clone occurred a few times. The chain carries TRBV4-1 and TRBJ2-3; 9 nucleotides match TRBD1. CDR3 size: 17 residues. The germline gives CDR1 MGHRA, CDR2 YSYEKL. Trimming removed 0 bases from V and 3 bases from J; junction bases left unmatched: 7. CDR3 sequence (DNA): TGCGCCAGCAGCCAAGAAGGCACAGGGGGCGGGACAGATACGCAGTATTTT. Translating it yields CASSQEGTGGGTDTQYF.

The CDR3 protein is CASSLSLAGRGETQYF. CDR3 coding DNA: TGTGCCAGCAGCTTATCCTTAGCGGGGAGGGGAGAGACCCAGTACTTC. The gene calls are TRBV5-4 and TRBJ2-5; 8 nucleotides agree with TRBD2. Germline CDR1 is SGHNT and CDR2 is YYREEE (reference sequence). The ends lost 2 bases at V and 4 bases at J; junction bases unmatched: 10. The CDR3 length is 16 residues.

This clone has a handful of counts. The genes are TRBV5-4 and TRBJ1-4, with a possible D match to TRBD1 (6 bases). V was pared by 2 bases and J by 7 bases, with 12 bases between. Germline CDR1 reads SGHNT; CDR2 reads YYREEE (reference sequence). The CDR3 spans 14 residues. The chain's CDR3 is CASSFPGVGEKLFF. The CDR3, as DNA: TGTGCCAGCAGCTTCCCAGGGGTTGGTGAAAAACTGTTTTTT. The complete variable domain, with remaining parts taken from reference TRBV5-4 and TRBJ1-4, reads ETGVTQSPTHLIKTRGQQVTLRCSSQSGHNTVSWYQQALGQGPQFIFQYYREEENGRGNFPPRFSGLQFPNYSSELNVNALELDDSALYLCASSFPGVGEKLFFGSGTQLSVL.

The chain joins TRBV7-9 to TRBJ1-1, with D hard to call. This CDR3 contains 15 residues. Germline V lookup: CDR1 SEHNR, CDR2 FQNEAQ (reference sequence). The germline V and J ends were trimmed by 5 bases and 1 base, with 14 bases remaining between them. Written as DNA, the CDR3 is TGTGCCAGCAGCCACCCAAATCGGGGGAACACTGAAGCTTTCTTT. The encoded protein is CASSHPNRGNTEAFF.

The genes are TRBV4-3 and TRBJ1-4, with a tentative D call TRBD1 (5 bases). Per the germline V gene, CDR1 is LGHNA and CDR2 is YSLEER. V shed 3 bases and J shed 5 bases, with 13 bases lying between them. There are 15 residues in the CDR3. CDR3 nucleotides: TGCGCCAGCAGCCACAGGTCAGGGTTGAATGAAAAACTGTTTTTT. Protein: CASSHRSGLNEKLFF.

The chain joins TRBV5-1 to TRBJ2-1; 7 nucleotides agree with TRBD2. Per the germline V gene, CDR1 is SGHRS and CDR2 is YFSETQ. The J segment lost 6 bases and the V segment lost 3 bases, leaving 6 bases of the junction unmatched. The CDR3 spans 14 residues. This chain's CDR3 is CASSWGGPGNEQFF. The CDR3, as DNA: TGCGCCAGCAGCTGGGGAGGGCCGGGCAATGAGCAGTTCTTC.

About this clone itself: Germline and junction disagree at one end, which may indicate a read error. In DNA form, the CDR3 reads TGTGCCATCGGTGAGCAAAGGACAGGTGGGCCGGAGACCCAGTACTTC. Translated: CAIGEQRTGGPETQYF. J is TRBJ2-5 and V is TRBV10-3; 7 bases are a match to TRBD1. The length of the CDR3 is 16 residues. The germline V gene encodes CDR1 ENHRY and CDR2 SYGVKD.

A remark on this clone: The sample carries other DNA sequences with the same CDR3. The CDR3 DNA reads TGTGCCAGCAGATTGGGACAGGGGAACTCCTACGAGCAGTACTTC. As protein: CASRLGQGNSYEQYF. The V and J genes are TRBV6-5 and TRBJ2-7; TRBD1 aligns across 10 bases. The CDR3 has 15 residues. Germline assignment: CDR1 MNHEY and CDR2 SVGAGI. V shed 6 bases, J shed 0 bases, and the junction held 5 bases outside the gene matches.

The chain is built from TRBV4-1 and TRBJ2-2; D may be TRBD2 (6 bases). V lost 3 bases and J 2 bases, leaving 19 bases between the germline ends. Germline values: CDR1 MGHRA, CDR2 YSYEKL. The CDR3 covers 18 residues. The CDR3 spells CASSHNSGLARNTGELFF. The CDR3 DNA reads TGCGCCAGCAGCCACAATTCCGGCCTAGCGCGTAACACCGGGGAGCTGTTTTTT.

As DNA, the CDR3 is TGTGCCAGCAGCTCCTACCCCGCAGGACCCCAAGAGACCCAGTACTTC. Its translation is CASSSYPAGPQETQYF. This chain joins TRBV7-6 and TRBJ2-5; D is undetermined. Trimming left V 4 bases short and J 1 base short, with 16 bases between. Germline V gene data show CDR1 as SGHVS and CDR2 as FNYEAQ. This CDR3 comprises 16 residues.

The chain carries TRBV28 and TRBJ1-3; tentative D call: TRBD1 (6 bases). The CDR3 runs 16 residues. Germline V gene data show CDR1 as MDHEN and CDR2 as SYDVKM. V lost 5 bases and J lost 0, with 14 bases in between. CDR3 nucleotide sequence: TGTGCCAGCAGTACTCAGGGGCTCAGCTCTGGAAACACCATATATTTT. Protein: CASSTQGLSSGNTIYF.

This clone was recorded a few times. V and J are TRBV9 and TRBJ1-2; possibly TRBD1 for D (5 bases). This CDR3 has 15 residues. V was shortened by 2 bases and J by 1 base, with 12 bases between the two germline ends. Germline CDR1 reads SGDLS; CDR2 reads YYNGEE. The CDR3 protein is CASSVYGAGNYGYTF. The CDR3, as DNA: TGTGCCAGCAGCGTCTATGGGGCGGGTAACTATGGCTACACCTTC.

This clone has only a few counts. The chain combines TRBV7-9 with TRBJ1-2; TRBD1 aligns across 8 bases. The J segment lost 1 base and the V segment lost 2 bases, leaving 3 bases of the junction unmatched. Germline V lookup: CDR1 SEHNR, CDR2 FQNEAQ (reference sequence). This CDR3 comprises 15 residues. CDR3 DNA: TGTGCCAGCAGCTTACAGGGGGCCCGTAACTATGGCTACACCTTC. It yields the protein CASSLQGARNYGYTF.

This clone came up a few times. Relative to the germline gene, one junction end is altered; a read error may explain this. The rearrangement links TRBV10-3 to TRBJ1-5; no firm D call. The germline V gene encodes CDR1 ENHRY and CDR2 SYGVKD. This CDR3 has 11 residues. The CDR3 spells CGRDSNQPQHF. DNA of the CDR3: TGCGGACGGGATAGCAATCAGCCCCAGCATTTT.

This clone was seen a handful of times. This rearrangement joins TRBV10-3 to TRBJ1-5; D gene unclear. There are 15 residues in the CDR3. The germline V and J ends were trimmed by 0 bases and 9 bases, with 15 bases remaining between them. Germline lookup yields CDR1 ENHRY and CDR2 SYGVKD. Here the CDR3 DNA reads TGTGCCATCAGTGAGTCGACTATATTGGCAGGGCCCCAGCATTTT. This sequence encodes CAISESTILAGPQHF.

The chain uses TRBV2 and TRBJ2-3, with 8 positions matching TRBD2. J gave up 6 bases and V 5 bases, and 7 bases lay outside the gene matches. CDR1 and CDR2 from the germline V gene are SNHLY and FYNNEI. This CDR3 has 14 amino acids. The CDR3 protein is CASSPGLVSDTQYF. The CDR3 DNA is TGTGCCAGCAGTCCGGGACTAGTCTCGGATACGCAGTATTTT.

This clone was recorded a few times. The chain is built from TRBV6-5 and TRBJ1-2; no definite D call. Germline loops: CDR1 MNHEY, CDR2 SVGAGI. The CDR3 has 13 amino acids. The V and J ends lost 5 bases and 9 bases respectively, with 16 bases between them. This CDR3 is CASSKELNPRYTF. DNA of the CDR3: TGTGCCAGCAGTAAAGAGCTGAACCCCCGCTACACCTTC.

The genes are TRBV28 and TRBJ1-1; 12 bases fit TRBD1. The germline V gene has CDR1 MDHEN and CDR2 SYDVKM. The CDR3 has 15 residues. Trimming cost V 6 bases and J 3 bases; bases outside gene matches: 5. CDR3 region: CASSPGDRGHTEAFF. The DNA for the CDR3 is TGTGCCAGCAGCCCTGGGGACAGGGGGCACACTGAAGCTTTCTTT. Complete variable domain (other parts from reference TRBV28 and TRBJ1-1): DVKVTQSSRYLVKRTGEKVFLECVQDMDHENMFWYRQDPGLGLRLIYFSYDVKMKEKGDIPEGYSVSREKKERFSLILESASTNQTSMYLCASSPGDRGHTEAFFGQGTRLTVV.

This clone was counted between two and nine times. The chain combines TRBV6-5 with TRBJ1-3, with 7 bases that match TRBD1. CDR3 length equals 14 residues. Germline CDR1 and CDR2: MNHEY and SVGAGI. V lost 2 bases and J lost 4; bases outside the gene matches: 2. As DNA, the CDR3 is TGTGCCAGCAGTTACGACAGGGCAGGAAACACCATATATTTT. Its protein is CASSYDRAGNTIYF.

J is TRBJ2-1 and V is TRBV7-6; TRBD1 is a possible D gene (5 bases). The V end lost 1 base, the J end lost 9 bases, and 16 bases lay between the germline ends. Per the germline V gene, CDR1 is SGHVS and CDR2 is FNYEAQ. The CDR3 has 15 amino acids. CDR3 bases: TGTGCCAGCAGCTTAGGTCAGGGCGTACCTGGTGAGCAGTTCTTC. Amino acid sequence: CASSLGQGVPGEQFF.

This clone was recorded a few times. The CDR3: CASSLDGTRSSYEQYF. CDR3 DNA: TGTGCCAGCTCACTCGATGGGACACGGAGCTCCTACGAGCAGTACTTC. This chain links TRBV18 with TRBJ2-7, with D possibly matching TRBD1 (6 bases). CDR3 size: 16 residues. CDR1 and CDR2 from the germline V gene are KGHSH and LQKENI. V was cut by 4 bases and J by 0 bases, with 16 bases left in between. Combining the CDR3 with reference TRBV18 and TRBJ2-7 gives the whole variable domain NAGVMQNPRHLVRRRGQEARLRCSPMKGHSHVYWYRQLPEEGLKFMVYLQKENIIDESGMPKERFSAEFPKEGPSILRIQQVVRGDSAAYFCASSLDGTRSSYEQYFGPGTRLTVT.

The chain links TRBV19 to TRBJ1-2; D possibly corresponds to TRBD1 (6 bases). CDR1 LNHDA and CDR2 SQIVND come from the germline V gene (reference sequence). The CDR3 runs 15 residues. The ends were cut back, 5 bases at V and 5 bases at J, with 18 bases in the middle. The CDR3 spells CASSRQVGERYGYTF. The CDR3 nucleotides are TGTGCCAGTAGTCGACAGGTCGGAGAACGGTATGGCTACACCTTC.

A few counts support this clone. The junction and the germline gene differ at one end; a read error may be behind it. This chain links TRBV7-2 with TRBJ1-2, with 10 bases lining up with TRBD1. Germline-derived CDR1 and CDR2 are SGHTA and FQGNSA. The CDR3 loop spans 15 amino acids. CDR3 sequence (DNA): TGTGCCAGCAGCTTGGGACAGGGGTATTACTATGTCTACACCTTC. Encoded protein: CASSLGQGYYYVYTF.

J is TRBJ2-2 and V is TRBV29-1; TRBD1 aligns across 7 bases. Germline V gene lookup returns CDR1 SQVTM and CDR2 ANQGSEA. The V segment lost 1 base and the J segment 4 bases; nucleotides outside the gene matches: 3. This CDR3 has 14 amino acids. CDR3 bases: TGCAGCGTTGAAGGGGACAGATCCACCGGGGAGCTGTTTTTT. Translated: CSVEGDRSTGELFF.

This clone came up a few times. Here the CDR3 reads CAWTDRGPTEAFF. The CDR3 DNA reads TGTGCCTGGACCGACAGGGGGCCTACTGAAGCTTTCTTT. This chain uses TRBV30 with TRBJ1-1; 10 nucleotides agree with TRBD1. Germline assignment: CDR1 GTSNPN and CDR2 SVGIG (reference sequence). Trimming took 4 bases from V and 5 from J; bases not matched to a gene: 4. The CDR3 consists of 13 residues.